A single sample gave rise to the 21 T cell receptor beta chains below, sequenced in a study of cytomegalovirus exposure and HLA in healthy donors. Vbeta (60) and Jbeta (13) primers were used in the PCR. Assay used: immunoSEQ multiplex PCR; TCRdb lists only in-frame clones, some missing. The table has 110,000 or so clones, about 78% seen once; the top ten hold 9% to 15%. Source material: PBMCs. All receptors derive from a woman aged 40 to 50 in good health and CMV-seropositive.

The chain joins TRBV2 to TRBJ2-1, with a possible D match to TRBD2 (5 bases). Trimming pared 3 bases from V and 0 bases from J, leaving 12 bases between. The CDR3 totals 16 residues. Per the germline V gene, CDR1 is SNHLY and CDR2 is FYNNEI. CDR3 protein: CASSDGTGSSYNEQFF. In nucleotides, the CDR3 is TGTGCCAGCAGTGACGGAACGGGGAGCTCCTACAATGAGCAGTTCTTC. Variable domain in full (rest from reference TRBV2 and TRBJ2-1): EPEVTQTPSHQVTQMGQEVILRCVPISNHLYFYWYRQILGQKVEFLVSFYNNEISEKSEIFDDQFSVERPDGSNFTLKIRSTKLEDSAMYFCASSDGTGSSYNEQFFGPGTRLTVL.

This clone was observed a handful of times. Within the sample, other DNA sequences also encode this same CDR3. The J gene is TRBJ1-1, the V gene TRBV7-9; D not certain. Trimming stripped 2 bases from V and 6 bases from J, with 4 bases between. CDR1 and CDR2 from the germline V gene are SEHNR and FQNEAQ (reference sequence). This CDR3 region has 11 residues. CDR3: CASSLSAEAFF. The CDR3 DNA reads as TGTGCCAGCAGCTTATCGGCTGAAGCTTTCTTT.

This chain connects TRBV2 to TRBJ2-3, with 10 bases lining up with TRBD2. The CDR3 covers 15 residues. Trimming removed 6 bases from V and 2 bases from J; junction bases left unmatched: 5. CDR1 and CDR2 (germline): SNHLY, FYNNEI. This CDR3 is CASRRLAGNTDTQYF. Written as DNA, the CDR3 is TGTGCCAGCAGACGACTAGCGGGTAACACAGATACGCAGTATTTT.

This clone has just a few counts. The CDR3 sequence is CASSIRGFGELFF. The CDR3 DNA reads as TGTGCCAGCAGCATAAGGGGTTTTGGGGAGCTGTTTTTT. The chain uses TRBV5-4 and TRBJ2-2, with D perhaps TRBD1 (5 bases). V shed 4 bases and J shed 8 bases, with 12 bases lying between them. The CDR3 is 13 residues long. Germline V gene lookup returns CDR1 SGHNT and CDR2 YYREEE (reference sequence).

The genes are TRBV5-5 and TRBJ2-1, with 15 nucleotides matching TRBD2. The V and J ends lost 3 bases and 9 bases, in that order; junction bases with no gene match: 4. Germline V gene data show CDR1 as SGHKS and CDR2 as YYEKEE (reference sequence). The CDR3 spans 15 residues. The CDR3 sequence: CASSSGLAGGLEQFF. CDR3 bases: TGTGCCAGCAGCTCTGGACTAGCGGGGGGGCTTGAGCAGTTCTTC.

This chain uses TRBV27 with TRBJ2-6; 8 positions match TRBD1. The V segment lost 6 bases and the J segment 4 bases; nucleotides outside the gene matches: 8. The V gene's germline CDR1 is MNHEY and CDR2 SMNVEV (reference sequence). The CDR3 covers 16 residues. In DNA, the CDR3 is TGTGCCAGCAGGGGGATGACAGGGGACGGGGCCAACGTCCTGACTTTC. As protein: CASRGMTGDGANVLTF.

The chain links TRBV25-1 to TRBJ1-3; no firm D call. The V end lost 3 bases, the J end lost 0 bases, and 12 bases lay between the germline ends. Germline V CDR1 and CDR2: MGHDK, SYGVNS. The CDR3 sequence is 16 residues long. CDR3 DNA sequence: TGTGCCAGCAGTGATTCCAGGCTGAACTCTGGAAACACCATATATTTT. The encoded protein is CASSDSRLNSGNTIYF. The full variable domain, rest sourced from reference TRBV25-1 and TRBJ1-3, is EADIYQTPRYLVIGTGKKITLECSQTMGHDKMYWYQQDPGMELHLIHYSYGVNSTEKGDLSSESTVSRIRTEHFPLTLESARPSHTSQYLCASSDSRLNSGNTIYFGEGSWLTVV.

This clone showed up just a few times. CDR3 sequence reads: CASSRGGGEEKLFF. As DNA, the CDR3 is TGTGCCAGCAGCCGCGGCGGGGGTGAGGAAAAACTGTTTTTT. The chain joins TRBV7-2 to TRBJ1-4; maybe TRBD1 (5 bases). The CDR3 has 14 residues. V was trimmed by 5 bases and J by 8 bases, leaving 15 bases between them. The germline gives CDR1 SGHTA, CDR2 FQGNSA.

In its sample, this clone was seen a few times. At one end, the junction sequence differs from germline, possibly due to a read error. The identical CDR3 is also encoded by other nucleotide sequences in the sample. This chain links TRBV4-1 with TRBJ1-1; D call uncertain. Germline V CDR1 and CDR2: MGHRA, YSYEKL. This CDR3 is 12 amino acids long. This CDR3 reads CARSRGNTEPFF. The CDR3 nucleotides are TGCGCCCGAAGCCGAGGGAACACTGAACCTTTCTTT.

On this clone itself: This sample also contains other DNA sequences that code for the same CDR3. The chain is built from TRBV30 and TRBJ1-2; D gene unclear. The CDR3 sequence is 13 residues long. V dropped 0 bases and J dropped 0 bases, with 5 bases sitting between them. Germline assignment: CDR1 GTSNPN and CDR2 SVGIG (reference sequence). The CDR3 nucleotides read TGTGCCTGGAGTGTAGAGGCTAACTATGGCTACACCTTC. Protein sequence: CAWSVEANYGYTF.

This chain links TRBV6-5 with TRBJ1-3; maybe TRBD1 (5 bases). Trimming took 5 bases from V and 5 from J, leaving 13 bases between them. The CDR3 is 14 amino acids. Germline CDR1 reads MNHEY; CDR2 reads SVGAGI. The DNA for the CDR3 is TGTGCCAGCAGTCCCGGGGGGTCGAGAAACACCATATATTTT. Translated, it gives CASSPGGSRNTIYF.

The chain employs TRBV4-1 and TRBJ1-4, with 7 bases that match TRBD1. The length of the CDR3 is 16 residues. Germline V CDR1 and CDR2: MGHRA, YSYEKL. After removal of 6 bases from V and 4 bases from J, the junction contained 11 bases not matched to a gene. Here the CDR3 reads CASRSGGRRNNEKLFF. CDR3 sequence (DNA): TGCGCCAGCAGATCAGGGGGAAGGCGAAATAATGAAAAACTGTTTTTT.

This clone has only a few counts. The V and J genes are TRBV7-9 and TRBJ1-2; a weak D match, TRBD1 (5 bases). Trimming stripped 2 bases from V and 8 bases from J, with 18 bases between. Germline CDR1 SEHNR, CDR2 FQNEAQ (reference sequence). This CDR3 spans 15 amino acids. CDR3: CASSLPEEGVGGYTF. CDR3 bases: TGTGCCAGCAGCTTACCCGAGGAAGGGGTGGGAGGCTACACCTTC.

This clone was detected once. The CDR3 bases are TGTGCCTGGTCCCGGTACTGGGGGGGAGGGGGCACTGAAGCTTTCTTT. Amino acid sequence: CAWSRYWGGGGTEAFF. The rearrangement links TRBV30 to TRBJ1-1, with D perhaps TRBD1 (6 bases). Germline lookup yields CDR1 GTSNPN and CDR2 SVGIG (reference sequence). The CDR3 sequence is 16 residues long. V dropped 5 bases and J dropped 4 bases, with 23 bases sitting between them.

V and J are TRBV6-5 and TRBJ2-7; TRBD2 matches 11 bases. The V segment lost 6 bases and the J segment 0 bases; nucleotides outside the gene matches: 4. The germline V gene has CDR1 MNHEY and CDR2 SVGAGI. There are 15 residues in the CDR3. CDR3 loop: CASSKTSGVSYEQYF. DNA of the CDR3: TGTGCCAGCAGCAAGACTAGCGGGGTCTCCTACGAGCAGTACTTC.

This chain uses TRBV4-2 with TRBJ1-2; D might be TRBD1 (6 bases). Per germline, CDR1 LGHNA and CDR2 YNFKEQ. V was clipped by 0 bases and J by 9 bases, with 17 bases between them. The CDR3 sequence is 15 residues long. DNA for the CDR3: TGTGCCAGCAGCCAAGAAGTTTCTACCAGGGGAAGCTACACCTTC. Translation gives CASSQEVSTRGSYTF.

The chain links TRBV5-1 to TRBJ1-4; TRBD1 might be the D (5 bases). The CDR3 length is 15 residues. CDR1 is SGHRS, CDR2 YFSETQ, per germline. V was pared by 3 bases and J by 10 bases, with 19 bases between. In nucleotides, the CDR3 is TGCGCCAGCAGCTACGCCCGGGGGGACGGGGGAAAACTGTTTTTT. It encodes CASSYARGDGGKLFF.

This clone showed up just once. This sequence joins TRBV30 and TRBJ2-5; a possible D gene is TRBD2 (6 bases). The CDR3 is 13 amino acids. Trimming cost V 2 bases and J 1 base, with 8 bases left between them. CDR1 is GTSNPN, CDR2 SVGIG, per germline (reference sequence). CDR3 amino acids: CAWSRGIQETQYF. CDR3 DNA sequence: TGTGCCTGGAGTCGGGGGATCCAAGAGACCCAGTACTTC.

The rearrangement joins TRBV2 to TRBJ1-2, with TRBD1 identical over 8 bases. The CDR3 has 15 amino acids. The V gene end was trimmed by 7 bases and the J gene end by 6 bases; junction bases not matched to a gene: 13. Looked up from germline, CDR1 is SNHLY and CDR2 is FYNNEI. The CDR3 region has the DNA TGTGCCAGCAATCAGGGGGCGGGGCGGCTAGATGGCTACACCTTC. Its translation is CASNQGAGRLDGYTF.

The CDR3 region has the DNA TGTGCCAGCAGTGACTCCGGGACAGGGGGCGTTTCACCCCTCCACTTT. Protein product: CASSDSGTGGVSPLHF. The chain uses TRBV25-1 and TRBJ1-6; 12 bases line up with TRBD1. With 3 bases clipped from V and 9 bases from J, the junction kept 6 bases outside the gene matches. Germline V lookup: CDR1 MGHDK, CDR2 SYGVNS. The CDR3 is made up of 16 amino acids.

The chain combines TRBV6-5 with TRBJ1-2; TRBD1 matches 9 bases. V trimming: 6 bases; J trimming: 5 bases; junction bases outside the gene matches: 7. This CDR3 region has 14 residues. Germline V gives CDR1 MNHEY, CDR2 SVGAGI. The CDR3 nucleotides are TGTGCCAGCAGACCCGGGACAGGGTATTATGGCTACACCTTC. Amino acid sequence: CASRPGTGYYGYTF.